This entry lists 15 T cell receptor beta chains sequenced from one sample in a study of T cells in Graves' hyperthyroidism and ophthalmopathy. Amplified regions were TCR beta CDR3 sequences from RNA transcripts. First-round RT-PCR targeting the TCR CDR3 was performed with the HTBI primer set. TCRdb processed the multiplex PCR reads anew with MiXCR; each CDR3 protein has one entry. This table holds 300,000 to 450,000 distinct CDR3 sequences, 13% found once. Specimen: blood. The source of these receptors is a man aged 25 to 45 with Graves' hyperthyroidism that later progressed to Graves' ophthalmopathy.

This clonotype appeared many times. The V call is TRBV20-1, the J call TRBJ1-2; D unclear. Germline V gene data show CDR1 as DFQATT and CDR2 as SNEGSKA (reference sequence). V gave up 5 bases and J gave up 8 bases, with 15 bases separating them. CDR3 size: 12 residues. The CDR3 reads CSAGLPKDGYTF. As DNA, the CDR3 is TGCAGTGCTGGGCTCCCAAAGGACGGCTACACCTTC.

This clonotype was detected many times. The chain uses TRBV19 and TRBJ1-5; no clear D. The CDR3 runs 16 residues. Deletions cut 5 bases from V and 5 bases from J, with 19 bases between. CDR1 and CDR2 from the germline V gene are LNHDA and SQIVND (reference sequence). The CDR3 DNA reads as TGTGCCAGTAGTCTACCCTGGCAGAAGGTACATCAGCCCCAGCATTTT. Amino acid sequence: CASSLPWQKVHQPQHF.

This sequence joins TRBV7-9 and TRBJ2-3; 14 bases are a match to TRBD2. The length of the CDR3 is 18 residues. The junction had 6 bases not matched to a gene; V was cut back by 1 base and J by 3 bases. Germline V gives CDR1 SEHNR, CDR2 FQNEAQ (reference sequence). CDR3 protein: CASSLVGLAGGFTDTQYF. The CDR3 DNA is TGTGCCAGCAGCTTAGTCGGACTAGCGGGGGGATTTACAGATACGCAGTATTTT.

This clonotype was counted between two and nine times. This rearrangement joins TRBV7-2 to TRBJ2-3; D is undetermined. The germline V and J ends were trimmed by 3 bases and 0 bases, with 13 bases remaining between them. Germline CDR1 and CDR2: SGHTA and FQGNSA. The CDR3 loop spans 16 amino acids. As DNA, the CDR3 is TGTGCCAGCAGCTTCTTACGCTTGACTAGCACAGATACGCAGTATTTT. It encodes CASSFLRLTSTDTQYF.

This chain joins TRBV7-9 and TRBJ1-5; TRBD1 agrees at 9 bases. J was trimmed by 0 bases and V by 3 bases; bases with no gene match: 9. CDR1 SEHNR and CDR2 FQNEAQ come from the germline V gene (reference sequence). There are 18 residues in the CDR3. Written as DNA, the CDR3 is TGTGCCAGCAGCTTGGGGGGACAGGGCCTCTATAGCAATCAGCCCCAGCATTTT. Translating it yields CASSLGGQGLYSNQPQHF.

This rearrangement joins TRBV7-3 to TRBJ2-2; TRBD2 might be the D (6 bases). Germline V gene sequence: CDR1 SGHTA, CDR2 FQGTGA. The length of the CDR3 is 15 residues. V shed 5 bases and J shed 6 bases, with 16 bases lying between them. CDR3 region: CASSPPGGASGELFF. CDR3 nucleotides: TGTGCCAGCAGCCCCCCCGGAGGGGCCTCCGGGGAGCTGTTTTTT.

This clonotype was observed a few times. The genes are TRBV7-8 and TRBJ2-3; 9 nucleotides align to TRBD2. V trimming: 1 base; J trimming: 8 bases; junction bases outside the gene matches: 10. The CDR3 extends over 16 amino acids. CDR1 and CDR2 (germline): SGHVS, FQNEAQ. The CDR3 is CASSLVRTSELVTQYF. For the CDR3, the DNA is TGTGCCAGCAGCTTAGTCAGGACTAGCGAGCTGGTTACGCAGTATTTT.

The rearrangement uses TRBV4-1 and TRBJ2-3, with no clear D. Trimming shortened V by 1 base and J by 3 bases, and 2 bases separated the two germline ends. Germline V gene data show CDR1 as MGHRA and CDR2 as YSYEKL. CDR3 length: 12 amino acids. The CDR3, as DNA: TGCGCCAGCAGCCAAGCAACAGATACGCAGTATTTT. This gives the protein CASSQATDTQYF.

This clonotype came up many times. This rearrangement joins TRBV5-1 to TRBJ1-2; 8 nucleotides align to TRBD1. V shed 1 base, J shed 2 bases, and the junction held 4 bases outside the gene matches. The CDR3 runs to 15 residues. Germline CDR1 is SGHRS and CDR2 is YFSETQ. The CDR3 nucleotides are TGCGCCAGCAGCTTGACAGGGGGAGAAAACTATGGCTACACCTTC. Translation gives CASSLTGGENYGYTF.

This clonotype has only a few counts. The rearrangement links TRBV16 to TRBJ1-5; a weak D match, TRBD1 (6 bases). The germline V gene has CDR1 KGHSY and CDR2 FQNENV. Deletions cut 7 bases from V and 4 bases from J, with 11 bases between. This CDR3 region has 13 residues. In nucleotides, the CDR3 is TGTGCCAGCACGGGGGCGGTAAATCAGCCCCAGCATTTT. Protein product: CASTGAVNQPQHF.

This clonotype has a count of ten or more. The V gene is TRBV7-8, the J gene TRBJ2-1; D gene unclear. The CDR3 runs 16 residues. V gave up 0 bases and J gave up 4 bases, with 13 bases separating them. CDR1 SGHVS and CDR2 FQNEAQ come from the germline V gene. This CDR3 is CASSLALAANYNEQFF. The CDR3 DNA reads as TGTGCCAGCAGCTTAGCGTTGGCAGCGAATTACAATGAGCAGTTCTTC.

This clonotype occurred a few times. The chain couples TRBV30 to TRBJ2-1; D perhaps matches TRBD2 (6 bases). The CDR3 is 14 residues long. CDR1 and CDR2 (germline): GTSNPN, SVGIG (reference sequence). V was trimmed by 3 bases and J by 8 bases, leaving 17 bases between them. The CDR3 sequence is CAWRVPGASDEQFF. DNA for the CDR3: TGTGCCTGGAGAGTCCCAGGCGCTAGCGATGAGCAGTTCTTC. The complete variable domain, with remaining parts taken from reference TRBV30 and TRBJ2-1, reads SQTIHQWPATLVQPVGSPLSLECTVEGTSNPNLYWYRQAAGRGLQLLFYSVGIGQISSEVPQNLSASRPQDRQFILSSKKLLLSDSGFYLCAWRVPGASDEQFFGPGTRLTVL.

This clonotype was seen at least ten times. This chain connects TRBV13 to TRBJ1-1; 8 bases agree with TRBD1. The CDR3 extends over 16 amino acids. From germline, CDR1 is PRHDT and CDR2 FYEKMQ (reference sequence). Germline trimming cut 2 bases from V and 4 bases from J; bases unmatched to any gene: 9. CDR3 region: CASSLTPGQEATEAFF. In nucleotides, the CDR3 is TGTGCCAGCAGCTTAACACCGGGACAGGAGGCCACTGAAGCTTTCTTT.

Many counts were recorded for this clonotype. This chain joins TRBV28 and TRBJ2-7; 8 bases are shared with TRBD1. V lost 5 bases to trimming and J lost 12 bases; unmatched junction nucleotides: 18. Germline V lookup: CDR1 MDHEN, CDR2 SYDVKM. The CDR3 covers 15 residues. CDR3 protein: CASSGAGTGDLRRYF. The DNA for the CDR3 is TGTGCCAGCAGTGGGGCCGGGACAGGCGACCTACGAAGGTACTTC.

The chain links TRBV18 to TRBJ1-2, with no clear D. V gave up 6 bases and J gave up 3 bases, with 5 bases separating them. The germline gives CDR1 KGHSH, CDR2 LQKENI. The CDR3 totals 11 residues. The CDR3 DNA reads as TGTGCCAGCTCCCCGGACTATGGCTACACCTTC. Amino acids: CASSPDYGYTF.